This TCR beta chain was sequenced in a study of T cell responses to AZD1222 COVID-19 vaccine. Assay: immunoSEQ multiplex PCR; the TCRdb copy retains only in-frame clones and omits some. The repertoire includes 89,000 or so clones, about 93% of them detected once, and approximately 10% sits in the top ten. The CDR3 has 15 amino acids. The germline V and J ends were trimmed by 2 bases and 5 bases, with 14 bases remaining between them. CDR1 and CDR2 (germline): MNHEY, SVGAGI. Study observations and caveats: At baseline, just five to seven AZD1222 recipients tested seropositive.

Comment on this clone: Its target is unknown.

This sequence joins TRBV6-5 and TRBJ2-3; D could derive from TRBD1 or TRBD2 (5 bases each). Specimen: peripheral blood, collected 28 days after the second AZD1222 dose. The TCR sequence derives from an adult who received the AZD1222 COVID-19 vaccine. This chain's CDR3 is CASSYLPGTRDTQYF. CDR3 coding DNA: TGTGCCAGCAGTTACCTTCCGGGGACGCGAGATACGCAGTATTTT.